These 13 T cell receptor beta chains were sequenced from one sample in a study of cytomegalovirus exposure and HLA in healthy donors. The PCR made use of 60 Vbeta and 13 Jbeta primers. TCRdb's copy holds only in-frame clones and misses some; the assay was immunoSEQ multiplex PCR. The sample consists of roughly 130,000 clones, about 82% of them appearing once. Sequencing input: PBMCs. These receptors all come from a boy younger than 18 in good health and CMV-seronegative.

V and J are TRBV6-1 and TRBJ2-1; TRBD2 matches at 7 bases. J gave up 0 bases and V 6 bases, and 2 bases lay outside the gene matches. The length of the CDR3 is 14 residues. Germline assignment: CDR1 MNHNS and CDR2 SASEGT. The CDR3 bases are TGTGCCAGCAGGACTAGCAACTCCTACAATGAGCAGTTCTTC. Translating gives CASRTSNSYNEQFF.

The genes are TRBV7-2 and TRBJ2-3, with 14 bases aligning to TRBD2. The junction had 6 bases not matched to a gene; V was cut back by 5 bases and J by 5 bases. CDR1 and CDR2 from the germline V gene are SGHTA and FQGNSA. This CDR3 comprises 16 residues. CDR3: CASSPGLAGALDTQYF. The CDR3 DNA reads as TGTGCCAGCAGCCCGGGACTAGCGGGAGCTCTAGATACGCAGTATTTT.

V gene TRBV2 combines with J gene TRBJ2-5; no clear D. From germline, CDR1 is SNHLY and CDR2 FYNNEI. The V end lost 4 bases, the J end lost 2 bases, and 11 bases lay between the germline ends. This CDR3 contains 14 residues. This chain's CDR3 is CASSASGLQETQYF. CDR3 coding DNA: TGTGCCAGCAGTGCGTCAGGCCTACAAGAGACCCAGTACTTC.

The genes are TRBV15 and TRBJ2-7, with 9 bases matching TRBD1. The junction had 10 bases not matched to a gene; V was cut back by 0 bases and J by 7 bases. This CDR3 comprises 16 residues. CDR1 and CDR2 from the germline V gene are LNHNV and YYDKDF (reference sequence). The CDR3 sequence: CATSRDPISGTGEQYF. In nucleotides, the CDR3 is TGTGCCACCAGCAGAGATCCCATTTCCGGGACAGGGGAGCAGTACTTC.

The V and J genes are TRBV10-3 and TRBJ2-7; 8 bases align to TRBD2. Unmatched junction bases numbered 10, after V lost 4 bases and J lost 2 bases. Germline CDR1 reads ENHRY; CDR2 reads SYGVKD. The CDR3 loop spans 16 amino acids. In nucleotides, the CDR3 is TGTGCCATCAGTGGGGAAACTAGCGGACGGACCTACGAGCAGTACTTC. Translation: CAISGETSGRTYEQYF.

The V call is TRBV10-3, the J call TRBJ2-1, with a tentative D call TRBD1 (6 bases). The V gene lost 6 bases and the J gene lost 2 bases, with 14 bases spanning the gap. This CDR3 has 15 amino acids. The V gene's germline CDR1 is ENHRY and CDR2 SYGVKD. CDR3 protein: CAIRAAGVAYNEQFF. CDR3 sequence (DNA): TGTGCCATCAGGGCGGCAGGGGTAGCCTACAATGAGCAGTTCTTC.

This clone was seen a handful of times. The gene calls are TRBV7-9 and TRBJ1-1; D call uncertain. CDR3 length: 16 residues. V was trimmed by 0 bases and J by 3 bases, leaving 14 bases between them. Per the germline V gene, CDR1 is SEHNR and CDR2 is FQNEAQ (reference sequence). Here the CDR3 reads CASSLALPPGDTEAFF. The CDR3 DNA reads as TGTGCCAGCAGCTTAGCGTTACCGCCCGGGGACACTGAAGCTTTCTTT.

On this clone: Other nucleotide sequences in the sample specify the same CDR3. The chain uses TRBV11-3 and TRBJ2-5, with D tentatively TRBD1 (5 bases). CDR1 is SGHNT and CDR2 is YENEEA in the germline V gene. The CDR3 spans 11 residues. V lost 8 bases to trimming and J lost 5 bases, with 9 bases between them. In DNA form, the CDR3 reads TGTGCCAGCGCAGGGCGCGAGACCCAGTACTTC. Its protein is CASAGRETQYF.

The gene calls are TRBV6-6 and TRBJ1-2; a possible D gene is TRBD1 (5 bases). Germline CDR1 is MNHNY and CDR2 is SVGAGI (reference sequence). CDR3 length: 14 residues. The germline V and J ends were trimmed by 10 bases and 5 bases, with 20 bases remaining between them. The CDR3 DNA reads TGTGCCACCCTACCGACGGGGGGTCCTTATGGCTACACCTTC. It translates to CATLPTGGPYGYTF.

The CDR3 bases are TGTGCCAGCAGCTTGGGACAGTCACTGTTTTTT. Translation gives CASSLGQSLFF. The chain recombines TRBV7-9 with TRBJ1-4, with TRBD1 matching over 7 bases. CDR3 length equals 11 residues. The ends lost 3 bases at V and 13 bases at J; junction bases unmatched: 2. The germline V gene encodes CDR1 SEHNR and CDR2 FQNEAQ (reference sequence).

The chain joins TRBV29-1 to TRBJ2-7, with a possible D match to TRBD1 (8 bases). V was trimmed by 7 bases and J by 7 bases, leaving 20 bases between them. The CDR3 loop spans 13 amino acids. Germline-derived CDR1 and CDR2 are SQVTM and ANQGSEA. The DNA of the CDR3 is TGCAGCGCATCTACAGGGGGGGGCTGGGAGCAGTACTTC. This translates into CSASTGGGWEQYF.

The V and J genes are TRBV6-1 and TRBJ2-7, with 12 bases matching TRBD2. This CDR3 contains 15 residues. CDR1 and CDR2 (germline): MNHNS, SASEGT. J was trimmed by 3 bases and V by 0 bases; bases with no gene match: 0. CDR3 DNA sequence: TGTGCCAGCAGTGAAGCGACTAGCGGGAGCTACGAGCAGTACTTC. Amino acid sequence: CASSEATSGSYEQYF.

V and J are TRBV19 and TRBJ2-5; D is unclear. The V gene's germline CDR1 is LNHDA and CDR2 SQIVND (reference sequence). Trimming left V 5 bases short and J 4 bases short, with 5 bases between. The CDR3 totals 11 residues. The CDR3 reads CASSPGETQYF. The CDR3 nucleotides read TGTGCCAGTAGTCCGGGAGAGACCCAGTACTTC.